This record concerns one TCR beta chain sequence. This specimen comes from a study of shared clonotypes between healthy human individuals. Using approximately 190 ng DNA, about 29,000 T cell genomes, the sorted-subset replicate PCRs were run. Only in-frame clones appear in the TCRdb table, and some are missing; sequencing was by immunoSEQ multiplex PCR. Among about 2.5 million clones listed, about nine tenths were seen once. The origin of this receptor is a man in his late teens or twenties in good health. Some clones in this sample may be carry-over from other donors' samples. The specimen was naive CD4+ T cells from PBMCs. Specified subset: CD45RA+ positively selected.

CDR3 protein: CASSIRQYSYEQYF. Written as DNA, the CDR3 is TGTGCCAGTAGTATCCGGCAGTACTCCTACGAGCAGTACTTC. The chain carries TRBV19 and TRBJ2-7; no definite D call. CDR3 length: 14 residues. CDR1 is LNHDA and CDR2 is SQIVND in the germline V gene (reference sequence). V lost 3 bases to trimming and J lost 0 bases, with 9 bases between them.